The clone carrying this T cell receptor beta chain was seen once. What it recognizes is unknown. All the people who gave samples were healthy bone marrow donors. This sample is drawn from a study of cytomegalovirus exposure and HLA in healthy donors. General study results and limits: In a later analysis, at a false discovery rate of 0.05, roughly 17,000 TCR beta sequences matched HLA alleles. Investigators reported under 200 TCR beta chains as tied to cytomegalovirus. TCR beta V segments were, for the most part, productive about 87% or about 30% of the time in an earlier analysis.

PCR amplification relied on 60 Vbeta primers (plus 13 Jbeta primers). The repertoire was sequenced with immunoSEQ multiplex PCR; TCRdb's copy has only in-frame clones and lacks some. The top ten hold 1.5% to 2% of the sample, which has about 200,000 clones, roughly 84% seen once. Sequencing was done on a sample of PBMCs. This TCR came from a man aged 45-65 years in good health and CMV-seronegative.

This chain's CDR3 is CASSLRRQGTGGGLSSYNEQFF. Written as DNA, the CDR3 is TGCGCCAGCAGCCTCCGGAGACAGGGGACCGGGGGAGGACTTAGCTCCTACAATGAGCAGTTCTTC. The chain links TRBV5-1 to TRBJ2-1; 8 bases align to TRBD1. CDR3 length: 22 residues. CDR1 SGHRS and CDR2 YFSETQ come from the germline V gene. The V segment lost 4 bases and the J segment 0 bases; nucleotides outside the gene matches: 24.